This TCR beta chain was obtained from a study of blood T cell repertoires in COVID-19 (dated by TCRdb to between 2020 and 2021). For the study in its entirety: Samples from collaborators originated in the United States, Italy and Spain and spanned both the acute and convalescent phases of COVID-19. The samples were drawn from the first 160 participants of the ongoing ImmuneRACE study and from 950 to 1,500 subjects provided by 6 global collaborators. Nearly every sample came with metadata listing a de-identified subject ID, COVID-19 status, age in years and sex. HLA class I and class II types, where available, came from metadata supplied by the sample provider rather than from assay-based typing. Subjects who had been exposed to COVID-19, were actively infected with it, or had recovered from it provided the deeply sampled blood TCRbeta repertoires that made up the dataset. The prospective study material was composed of cDNA or gDNA derived from T cells, B-cell-depleted T cells, or PBMCs. The repertoires were released in a freely available public database meant as a resource for research on the immune response to SARS-CoV-2. What the research found in general, with its limitations: The quantity of clinical and demographic metadata differed by source and by participant and was supplied without curation.

As for this clone: It lacks a known antigen. Base qualities are not provided; no much larger clone lies one nucleotide away.

Whole blood was collected in K2EDTA tubes by collaborating institutions according to the institutions' own protocols. For TCRbeta analysis, collaborators shipped samples as frozen whole blood, isolated PBMCs, or DNA extracted from either of those sample types. TCRbeta CDR3 regions were amplified from genomic DNA using the immunoSEQ Assay, a bias-controlled multiplex PCR. In the paper's pipeline: Nucleated cell counts per sample were estimated from amplification of reference gene primers within the assay. Sequence reads were collapsed and filtered to measure the absolute abundance of every unique TCRbeta CDR3 rearrangement. Productive Simpson clonality was computed per sample as the square root of Simpson's diversity index over productive rearrangements. This is the immuneACCESS table as TCRdb keeps it, with only in-frame sequences that have V and J called. A part of the clones is gone; compared with another copy, unresolved V genes explain less than half, and the rest is unexplained. V and J calls and clone size follow that table, whereas D and trimming were derived from the DNA. Here the sample has about 170,000 clones; more than 75% occur a single time. 3.7% of the sample is held by the ten biggest clonotypes.

The receptor comes from a man aged 18 to 30 with active or convalescent COVID-19. The sample consisted of peripheral blood.

The DNA sequence reads TGTGCCAGCAGCCTTCGGAGTACCATCTATAATTCACCCCTCCACTTT. Its product reads: CASSLRSTIYNSPLHF. Here the chain combines TRBV5-5 and TRBJ1-6, with the D segment identity uncertain. Trimming costs V 4 bases and J 3 bases, and their ends lie 14 bases apart. The CDR3 contains 16 residues, cysteine and phenylalanine counted. Only the CDR3 region is kept as DNA, spanning 48 bases read in frame from base 1. Looking up the germline V gene (reference sequence) yields CDR1 SGHKS and CDR2 YYEKEE.